A selection of T cell receptor beta chains follows, all from one sample in a study of identical twins. TCRdb itself ran the 5' RACE reads through MiXCR, one entry per CDR3 protein. The repertoire has 700,000 or so distinct CDR3 sequences, over 8.5% of them found once; the top ten carry about 0.98%. These data were also reused for a study on yellow fever vaccine responses in identical twins.

The specimen sequenced was PBMCs. The source of these receptors is a woman aged 18-30 years in good health. Both conserved end residues are part of each CDR3. Each record gives: J gene, V gene, clone size, CDR3 length, D gene, CDR3 protein, CDR3 DNA. The D gene is left open where the match is weak. The size field is filled for only some rows; it gives once, few, many or a size class.

TRBJ2-5 TRBV20-1 NA 13 NA CSVATRGPETQYF TGCAGTGTTGCTACACGCGGGCCAGAGACCCAGTACTTC
TRBJ2-2 TRBV24-1 NA 15 NA CATSSGQVNTGELFF TGTGCCACCAGCTCGGGACAAGTGAACACCGGGGAGCTGTTTTTT
TRBJ2-1 TRBV29-1 few 13 TRBD1 CSGALTGAGEQFF TGCAGCGGGGCTTTGACAGGGGCGGGTGAGCAGTTCTTC
TRBJ2-1 TRBV29-1 few 15 TRBD1 CSAGGGQGDYNEQFF TGCAGCGCCGGGGGAGGACAGGGAGACTACAATGAGCAGTTCTTC
TRBJ1-2 TRBV5-1 few 14 NA CASSLQQGNYGYTF TGCGCCAGCAGCTTGCAGCAGGGCAACTATGGCTACACCTTC
TRBJ2-1 TRBV4-2 many 18 TRBD2 CASSQVVAGGSSYNEQFF TGTGCCAGCAGCCAAGTCGTAGCGGGAGGGAGCTCCTACAATGAGCAGTTCTTC
TRBJ1-2 TRBV20-1 NA 13 TRBD1 CSAGYRGNYGYTF TGCAGTGCTGGGTACAGGGGGAACTATGGCTACACCTTC
TRBJ2-7 TRBV4-3 few 14 NA CASSQSPDSYEQYF TGCGCCAGCAGCCAATCCCCAGACTCCTACGAGCAGTACTTC
TRBJ1-1 TRBV27 few 14 NA CASSPIPPGAVAFF TGTGCCAGCAGTCCGATCCCCCCAGGGGCGGTAGCTTTCTTT
TRBJ1-5 TRBV21-1 NA 14 NA CAKRSAGRGQPQHF TGTGCCAAAAGATCGGCCGGGCGGGGTCAGCCCCAGCATTTT
TRBJ2-3 TRBV11-2 few 18 TRBD2 CASSLGGGGSPHTDTQYF TGTGCCAGCAGCTTAGGGGGGGGAGGTTCCCCACACACAGATACGCAGTATTTT
TRBJ2-1 TRBV25-1 few 15 TRBD2 CASSALQTAGDEQFF TGTGCCAGCAGTGCCCTTCAGACTGCGGGGGATGAGCAGTTCTTC
TRBJ1-6 TRBV10-3 NA 13 NA CATSPLSPAPLHF TGTGCCACCTCACCTCTCTCGCCGGCACCCCTCCACTTT
TRBJ2-3 TRBV6-1 NA 16 TRBD2 CASSSPGLAGGDTQYF TGTGCCAGCAGCTCGCCGGGACTAGCGGGAGGAGATACGCAGTATTTT
TRBJ2-2 TRBV12-5 NA 15 NA CASGPGLPSTGELFF TGTGCTAGTGGTCCCGGACTACCGAGCACCGGGGAGCTGTTTTTT
TRBJ2-2 TRBV5-1 few 17 NA CASSSRTSRGRAGELFF TGCGCCAGCAGCTCCCGTACCTCCCGGGGTCGGGCCGGGGAGCTGTTTTTT
TRBJ1-1 TRBV6-1 many 15 TRBD1 CASSRDRGRGTEAFF TGTGCCAGCAGTCGGGACAGGGGAAGGGGTACTGAAGCTTTCTTT
TRBJ2-7 TRBV6-2/TRBV6-3 few 17 TRBD2 CASSYSGLAGSSYEQYF TGTGCCAGCAGTTACTCGGGACTAGCGGGGAGCTCCTACGAGCAGTACTTC
TRBJ2-1 TRBV3-1 few 16 TRBD2 CASSGGEKSRYNEQFF TGTGCCAGCAGCGGGGGGGAGAAATCCCGCTACAATGAGCAGTTCTTC
TRBJ2-5 TRBV5-1 NA 13 NA CASSSALGETQYF TGCGCCAGCAGCTCAGCCCTCGGAGAGACCCAGTACTTC
TRBJ2-7 TRBV28 few 13 NA CASSAPTGGEQYF TGTGCCAGCAGTGCCCCGACCGGAGGCGAGCAGTACTTC
TRBJ1-2 TRBV20-1 many 12 NA CSAWTENYGYTF TGCAGTGCCTGGACCGAAAACTATGGCTACACCTTC
TRBJ2-1 TRBV7-7 few 17 TRBD2 CAVSGNPAGGNYNEQFF TGTGCCGTCAGTGGGAACCCGGCGGGGGGGAACTACAATGAGCAGTTCTTC
TRBJ2-1 TRBV7-7 NA 15 TRBD2 CASSRGGAGYNEQFF TGTGCTAGCAGCCGGGGGGGGGCCGGATACAATGAGCAGTTCTTC
TRBJ2-5 TRBV29-1 many 12 NA CSVSAGQETQYF TGCAGCGTTTCGGCGGGACAAGAGACCCAGTACTTC
TRBJ1-6 TRBV10-3 NA 12 NA CATRQSNSPLHF TGTGCCACCAGACAAAGCAATTCACCCCTCCACTTT
TRBJ2-6 TRBV5-5 NA 18 NA CASSLRGVRGTGANVLTF TGTGCCAGCAGCTTGAGGGGGGTGCGGGGTACTGGGGCCAACGTCCTGACTTTC
TRBJ2-7 TRBV15 NA 13 NA CATKEGMSYEQYF TGTGCCACCAAGGAAGGCATGTCCTACGAGCAGTACTTC
TRBJ1-1 TRBV2 NA 14 TRBD1 CASTVDRDRTEAFF TGTGCCAGCACTGTCGACAGGGATCGGACTGAAGCTTTCTTT
TRBJ2-7 TRBV7-9 few 13 NA CASSLAGPGEQYF TGTGCCAGCAGCTTAGCGGGGCCGGGCGAGCAGTACTTC
TRBJ2-1 TRBV5-1 NA 16 TRBD2 CASSLTNSGGYNEQFF TGCGCCAGCAGCTTGACCAATAGCGGGGGTTACAATGAGCAGTTCTTC
TRBJ2-1 TRBV10-3 NA 14 NA CAISESSAGQDQFF TGTGCCATCAGTGAGTCGTCAGCGGGACAGGATCAGTTCTTC
TRBJ2-1 TRBV5-5 NA 15 TRBD1 CASSRNLDRGNGQFF TGTGCCAGCAGCCGAAACCTGGACAGGGGTAATGGGCAGTTCTTC
TRBJ2-2 TRBV9 few 16 TRBD2 CASSVAAGELGGELFF TGTGCCAGCAGCGTAGCTGCGGGAGAACTGGGCGGGGAGCTGTTTTTT
TRBJ2-3 TRBV20-1 few 16 TRBD2 CSARPIAGGLGDTQYF TGCAGTGCTAGACCGATAGCGGGGGGGCTCGGTGATACGCAGTATTTT